This T cell receptor (beta chain) was identified during a study of T cell responses to AZD1222 COVID-19 vaccine. The data were produced by immunoSEQ multiplex PCR, yet TCRdb's version contains in-frame clones alone and is incomplete. The sample contains approximately 130,000 clones, more than 90% of which appear only once. Regarding the study as a whole: CD4 TCRs linked to vaccination spanned spike, dominating at 160-218 and 743-854. Among the donors, most were white British and more were female, and clonal diversity was possibly underestimated. Repertoire sampling was restricted to post-peak T cell response timepoints.

V lost 2 bases, J lost 1 base, and 8 bases lay in between. The CDR3 loop spans 14 amino acids. Germline CDR1 KGHSH, CDR2 LQKENI. Concerning this clone itself: Its antigen is not identified.

The clonotype comes from an adult in good health. The gene calls are TRBV18 and TRBJ1-2; D ambiguous. The material sequenced was peripheral blood, taken on day 0 of AZD1222 vaccination. The CDR3 sequence is CASSPLSDNYGYTF. The CDR3 DNA reads TGTGCCAGCTCACCATTAAGCGATAACTATGGCTACACCTTC.